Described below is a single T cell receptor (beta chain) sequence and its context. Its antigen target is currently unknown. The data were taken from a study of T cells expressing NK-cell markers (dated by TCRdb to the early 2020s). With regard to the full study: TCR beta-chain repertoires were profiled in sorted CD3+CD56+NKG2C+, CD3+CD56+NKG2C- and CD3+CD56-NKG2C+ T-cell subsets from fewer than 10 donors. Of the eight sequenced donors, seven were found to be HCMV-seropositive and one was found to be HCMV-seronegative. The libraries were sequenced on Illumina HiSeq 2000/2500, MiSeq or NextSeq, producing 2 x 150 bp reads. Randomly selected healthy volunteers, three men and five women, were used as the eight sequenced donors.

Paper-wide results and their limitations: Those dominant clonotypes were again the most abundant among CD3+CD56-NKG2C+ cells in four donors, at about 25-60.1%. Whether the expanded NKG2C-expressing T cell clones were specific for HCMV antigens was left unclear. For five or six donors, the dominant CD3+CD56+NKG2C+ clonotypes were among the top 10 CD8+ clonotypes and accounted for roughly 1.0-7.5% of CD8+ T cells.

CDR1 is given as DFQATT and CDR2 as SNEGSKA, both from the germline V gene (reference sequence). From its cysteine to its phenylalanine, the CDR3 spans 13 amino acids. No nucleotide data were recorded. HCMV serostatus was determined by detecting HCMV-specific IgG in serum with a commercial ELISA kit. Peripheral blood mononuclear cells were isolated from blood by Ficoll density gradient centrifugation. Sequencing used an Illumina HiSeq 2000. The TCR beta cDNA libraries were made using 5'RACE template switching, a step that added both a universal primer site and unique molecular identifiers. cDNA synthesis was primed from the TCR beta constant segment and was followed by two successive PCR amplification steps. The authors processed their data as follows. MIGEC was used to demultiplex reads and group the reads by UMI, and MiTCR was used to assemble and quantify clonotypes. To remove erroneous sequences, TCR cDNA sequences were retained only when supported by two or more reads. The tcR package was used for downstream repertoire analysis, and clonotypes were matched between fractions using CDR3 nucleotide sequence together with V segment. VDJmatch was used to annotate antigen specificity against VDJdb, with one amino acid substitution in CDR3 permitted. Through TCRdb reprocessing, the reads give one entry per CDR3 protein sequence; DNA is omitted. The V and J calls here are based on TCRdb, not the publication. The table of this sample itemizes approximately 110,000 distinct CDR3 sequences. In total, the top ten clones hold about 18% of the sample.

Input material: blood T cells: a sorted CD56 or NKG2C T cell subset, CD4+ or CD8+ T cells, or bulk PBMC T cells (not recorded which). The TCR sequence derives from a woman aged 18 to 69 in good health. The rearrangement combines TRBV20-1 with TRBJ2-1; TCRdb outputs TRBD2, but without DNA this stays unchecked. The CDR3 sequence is CSAGRGGYNEQFF.